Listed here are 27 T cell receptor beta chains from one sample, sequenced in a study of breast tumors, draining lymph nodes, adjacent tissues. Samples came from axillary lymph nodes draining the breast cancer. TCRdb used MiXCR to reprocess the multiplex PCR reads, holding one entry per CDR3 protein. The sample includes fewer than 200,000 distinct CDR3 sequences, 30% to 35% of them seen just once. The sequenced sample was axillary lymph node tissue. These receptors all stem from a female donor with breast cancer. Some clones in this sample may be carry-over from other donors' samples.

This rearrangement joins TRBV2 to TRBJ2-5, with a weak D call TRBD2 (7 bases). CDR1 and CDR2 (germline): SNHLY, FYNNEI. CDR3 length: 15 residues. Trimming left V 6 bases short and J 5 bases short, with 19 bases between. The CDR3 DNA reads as TGTGCCAGCAGGGGGGGCGGGAGAGCTCAGGAGACCCAGTACTTC. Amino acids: CASRGGGRAQETQYF.

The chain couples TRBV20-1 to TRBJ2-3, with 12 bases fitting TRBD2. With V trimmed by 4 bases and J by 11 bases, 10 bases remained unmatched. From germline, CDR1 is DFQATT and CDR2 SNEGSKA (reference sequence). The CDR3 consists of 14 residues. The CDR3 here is CSAKRTSGNSEQYF. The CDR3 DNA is TGCAGTGCTAAGCGGACTAGCGGGAACAGTGAGCAGTATTTT.

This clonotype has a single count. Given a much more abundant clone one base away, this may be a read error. The CDR3 region has the DNA TGTGCCAGCAGCTTGGCGGGGGAAGCGGAGACCCAGCACTTC. It yields the protein CASSLAGEAETQHF. The chain joins TRBV4-1 to TRBJ2-5, with 7 bases identical to TRBD2. Germline-derived CDR1 and CDR2 are MGHRA and YSYEKL. The CDR3 runs 14 residues.

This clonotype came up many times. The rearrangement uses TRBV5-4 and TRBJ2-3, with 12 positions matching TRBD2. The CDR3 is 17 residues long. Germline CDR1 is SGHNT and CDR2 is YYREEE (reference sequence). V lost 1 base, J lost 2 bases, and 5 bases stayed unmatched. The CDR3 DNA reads TGTGCCAGCAGCTTGCTAGCGGGGGGGCCCGACACAGATACGCAGTATTTT. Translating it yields CASSLLAGGPDTDTQYF.

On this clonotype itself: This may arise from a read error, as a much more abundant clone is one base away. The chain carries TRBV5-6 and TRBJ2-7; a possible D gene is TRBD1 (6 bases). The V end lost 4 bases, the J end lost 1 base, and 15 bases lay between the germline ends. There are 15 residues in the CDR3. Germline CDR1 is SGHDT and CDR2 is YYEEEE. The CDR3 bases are TGTGCCAGCAGCGTGGACAGCCGAGGTTCCTACGAGCAGTACTTC. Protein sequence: CASSVDSRGSYEQYF.

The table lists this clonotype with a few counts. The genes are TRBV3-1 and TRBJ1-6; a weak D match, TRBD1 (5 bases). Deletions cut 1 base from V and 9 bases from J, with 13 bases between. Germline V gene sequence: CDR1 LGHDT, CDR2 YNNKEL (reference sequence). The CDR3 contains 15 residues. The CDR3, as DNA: TGTGCCAGCAGCCAAGGGGGGGGGGTGAGTTCACCCCTCCACTTT. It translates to CASSQGGGVSSPLHF.

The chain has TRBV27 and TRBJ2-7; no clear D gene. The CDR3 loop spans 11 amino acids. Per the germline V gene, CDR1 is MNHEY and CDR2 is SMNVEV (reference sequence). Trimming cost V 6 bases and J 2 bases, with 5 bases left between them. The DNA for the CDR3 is TGTGCCAGCAGGACCACCTACGAGCAGTACTTC. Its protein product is CASRTTYEQYF.

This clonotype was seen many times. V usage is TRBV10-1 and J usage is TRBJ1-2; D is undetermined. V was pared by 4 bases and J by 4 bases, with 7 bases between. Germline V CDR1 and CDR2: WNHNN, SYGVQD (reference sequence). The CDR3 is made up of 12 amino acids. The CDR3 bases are TGCGCCAGCAGTGTCGGACCCTATGGCTACACCTTC. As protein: CASSVGPYGYTF.

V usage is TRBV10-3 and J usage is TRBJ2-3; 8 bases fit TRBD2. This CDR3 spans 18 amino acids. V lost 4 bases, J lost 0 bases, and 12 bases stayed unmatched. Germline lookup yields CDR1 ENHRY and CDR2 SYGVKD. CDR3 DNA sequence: TGTGCCATCAGTGCTTACCCCACTAGCGGAGTCAGCACAGATACGCAGTATTTT. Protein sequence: CAISAYPTSGVSTDTQYF.

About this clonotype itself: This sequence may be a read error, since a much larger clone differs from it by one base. The CDR3: CASRRAGVNEQFF. CDR3 bases: TGTGCCAGCAGACGAGCGGGAGTAAATGAGCAGTTCTTC. This sequence joins TRBV6-6 and TRBJ2-1; 8 nucleotides align to TRBD2. V was pared by 6 bases and J by 7 bases, with 5 bases of the junction left unmatched. There are 13 residues in the CDR3. The V gene's germline CDR1 is MNHNY and CDR2 SVGAGI (reference sequence).

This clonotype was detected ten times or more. For the CDR3, the DNA is TGTGCCAGCAGTTCACCGGGACGAGGGGCAGATACGCAGTATTTT. It specifies CASSSPGRGADTQYF. The gene calls are TRBV6-5 and TRBJ2-3; the D call may be TRBD1 or TRBD2 (5 bases each). The CDR3 runs 15 residues. The ends were cut back, 4 bases at V and 4 bases at J, with 15 bases in the middle. Germline loops: CDR1 MNHEY, CDR2 SVGAGI.

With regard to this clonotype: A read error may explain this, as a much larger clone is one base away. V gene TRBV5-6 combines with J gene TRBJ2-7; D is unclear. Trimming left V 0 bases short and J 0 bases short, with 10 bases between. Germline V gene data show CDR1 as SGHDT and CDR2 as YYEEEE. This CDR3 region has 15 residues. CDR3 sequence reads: CASSLGWPASYEQYF. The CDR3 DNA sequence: TGTGCCAGCAGCTTGGGATGGCCGGCCTCCTACGAGCAGTACTTC.

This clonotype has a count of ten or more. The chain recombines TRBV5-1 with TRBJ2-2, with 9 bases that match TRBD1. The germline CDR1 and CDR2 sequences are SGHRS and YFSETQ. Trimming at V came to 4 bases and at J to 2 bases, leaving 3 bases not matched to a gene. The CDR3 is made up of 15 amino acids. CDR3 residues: CASSTGQGNTGELFF. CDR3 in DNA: TGCGCCAGCAGCACGGGACAGGGTAACACCGGGGAGCTGTTTTTT.

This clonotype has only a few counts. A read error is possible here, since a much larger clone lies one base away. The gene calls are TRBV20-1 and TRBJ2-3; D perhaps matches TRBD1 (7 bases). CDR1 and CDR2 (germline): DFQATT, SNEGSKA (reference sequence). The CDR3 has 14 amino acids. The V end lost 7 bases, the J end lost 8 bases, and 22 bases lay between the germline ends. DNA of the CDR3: TGCAGTGTCCCCCGGGGCAGGGGGGCAGCTACGCAGTATTTT. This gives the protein CSVPRGRGAATQYF.

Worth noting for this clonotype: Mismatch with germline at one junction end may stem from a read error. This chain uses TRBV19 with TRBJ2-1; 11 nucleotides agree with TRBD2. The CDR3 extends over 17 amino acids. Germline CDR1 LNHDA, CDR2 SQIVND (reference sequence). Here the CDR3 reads CASSIGGVAGGYNEQSF. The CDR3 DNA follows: TGTGCCAGTAGTATCGGGGGGGTAGCGGGAGGGTACAATGAGCAGTCCTTC.

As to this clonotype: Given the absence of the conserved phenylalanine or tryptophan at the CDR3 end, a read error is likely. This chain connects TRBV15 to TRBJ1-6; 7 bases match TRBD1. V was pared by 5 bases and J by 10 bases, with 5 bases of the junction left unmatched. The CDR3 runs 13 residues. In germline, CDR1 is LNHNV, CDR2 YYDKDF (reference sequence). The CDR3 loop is CATSDRAGSPLHL. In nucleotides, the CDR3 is TGTGCCACCAGCGACAGGGCCGGCTCACCCCTCCACCTT.

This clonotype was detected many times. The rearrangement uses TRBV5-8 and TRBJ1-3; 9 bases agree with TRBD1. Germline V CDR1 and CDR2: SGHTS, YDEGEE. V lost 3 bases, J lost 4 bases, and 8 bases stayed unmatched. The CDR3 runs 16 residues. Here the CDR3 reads CASSSPGQGFGNTIYF. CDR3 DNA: TGTGCCAGCAGCTCTCCGGGACAGGGTTTCGGAAACACCATATATTTT.

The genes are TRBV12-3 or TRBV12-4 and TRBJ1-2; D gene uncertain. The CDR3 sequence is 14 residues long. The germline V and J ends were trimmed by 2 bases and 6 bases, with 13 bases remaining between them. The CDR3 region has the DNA TGTGCCAGCAGTTTATCGAACAGTGACCATGGCTACACCTTC. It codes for CASSLSNSDHGYTF.

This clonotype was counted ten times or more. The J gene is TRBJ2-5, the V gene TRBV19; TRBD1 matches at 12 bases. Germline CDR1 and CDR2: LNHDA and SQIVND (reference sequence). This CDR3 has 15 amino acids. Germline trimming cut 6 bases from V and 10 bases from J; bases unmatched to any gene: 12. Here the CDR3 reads CASSPGQGAWGGQYF. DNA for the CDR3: TGTGCCAGTAGCCCGGGACAGGGGGCGTGGGGGGGCCAGTACTTC.

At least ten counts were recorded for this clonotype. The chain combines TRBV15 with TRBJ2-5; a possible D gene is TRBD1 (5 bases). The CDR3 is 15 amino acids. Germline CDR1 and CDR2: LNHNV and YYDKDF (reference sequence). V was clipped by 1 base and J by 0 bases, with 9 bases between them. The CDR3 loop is CATSRGQQYQETQYF. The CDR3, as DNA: TGTGCCACCAGCAGAGGACAGCAGTACCAAGAGACCCAGTACTTC.

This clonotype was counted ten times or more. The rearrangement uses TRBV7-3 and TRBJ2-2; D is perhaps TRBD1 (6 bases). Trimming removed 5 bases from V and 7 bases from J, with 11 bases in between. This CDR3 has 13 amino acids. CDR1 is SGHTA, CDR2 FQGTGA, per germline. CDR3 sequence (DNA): TGTGCCAGCAGCCCACAGGGTGACGGGGAGCTGTTTTTT. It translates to CASSPQGDGELFF. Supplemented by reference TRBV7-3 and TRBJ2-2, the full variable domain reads GAGVSQTPSNKVTEKGKYVELRCDPISGHTALYWYRQSLGQGPEFLIYFQGTGAADDSGLPNDRFFAVRPEGSVSTLKIQRTERGDSAVYLCASSPQGDGELFFGEGSRLTVL.

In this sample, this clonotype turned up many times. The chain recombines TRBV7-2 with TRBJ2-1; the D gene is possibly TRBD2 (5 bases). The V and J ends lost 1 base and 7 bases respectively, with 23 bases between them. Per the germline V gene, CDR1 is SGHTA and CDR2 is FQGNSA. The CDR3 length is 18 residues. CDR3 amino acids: CASSLDPRRLGGRNEQFF. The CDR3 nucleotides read TGTGCCAGCAGCTTAGATCCCCGCAGGCTCGGAGGACGTAATGAGCAGTTCTTC.

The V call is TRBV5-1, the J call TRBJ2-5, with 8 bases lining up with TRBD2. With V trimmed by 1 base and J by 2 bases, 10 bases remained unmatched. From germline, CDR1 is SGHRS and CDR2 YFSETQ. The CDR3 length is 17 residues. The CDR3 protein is CASSLQRAGGLQETQYF. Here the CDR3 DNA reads TGCGCCAGCAGCTTGCAAAGGGCGGGGGGACTTCAAGAGACCCAGTACTTC.

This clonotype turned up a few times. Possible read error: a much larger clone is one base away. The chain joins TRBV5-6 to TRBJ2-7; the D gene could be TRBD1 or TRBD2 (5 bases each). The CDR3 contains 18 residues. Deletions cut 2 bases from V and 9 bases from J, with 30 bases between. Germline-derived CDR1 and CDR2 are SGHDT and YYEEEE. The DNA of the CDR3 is TGTGCCAGCAGCTTCTTTACTACCGGGGACCTCTCCTACGAGTGGCAGTACTTC. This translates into CASSFFTTGDLSYEWQYF.

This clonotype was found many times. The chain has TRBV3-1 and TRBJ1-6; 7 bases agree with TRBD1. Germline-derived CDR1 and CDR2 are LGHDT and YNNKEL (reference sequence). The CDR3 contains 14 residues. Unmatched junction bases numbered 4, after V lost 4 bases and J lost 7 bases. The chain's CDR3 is CASSLRGMNSPLHF. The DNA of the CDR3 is TGTGCCAGCAGCCTCAGGGGGATGAATTCACCCCTCCACTTT.

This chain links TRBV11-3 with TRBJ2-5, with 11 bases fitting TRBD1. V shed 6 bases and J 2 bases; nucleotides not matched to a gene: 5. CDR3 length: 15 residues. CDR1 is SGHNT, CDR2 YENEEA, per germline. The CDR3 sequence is CASRRTGGAQETQYF. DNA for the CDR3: TGTGCCAGCAGGAGGACAGGGGGCGCACAAGAGACCCAGTACTTC.

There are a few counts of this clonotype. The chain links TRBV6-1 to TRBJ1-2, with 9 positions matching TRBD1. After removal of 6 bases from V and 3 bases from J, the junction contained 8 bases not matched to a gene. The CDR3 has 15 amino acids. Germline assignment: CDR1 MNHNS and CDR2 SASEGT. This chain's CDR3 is CASRPRDRVHYGYTF. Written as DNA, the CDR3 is TGTGCCAGCAGGCCCCGGGACAGGGTACACTATGGCTACACCTTC.